Listed here are 11 T cell receptor beta chains from one sample, sequenced in a study of cytomegalovirus exposure and HLA in healthy donors. Use of 60 Vbeta and 13 Jbeta primers characterized the PCR. Some clones are missing from TCRdb's copy, which holds only in-frame ones; the method was immunoSEQ multiplex PCR. This repertoire shows approximately 210,000 clones, more than 75% found once; its top ten account for more than 1.5%. The sequenced sample consisted of PBMCs. The receptors originated from a woman in her forties or fifties in good health and CMV-seronegative.

The CDR3 sequence is CASKYGTGGESGEQYF. Here the CDR3 DNA reads TGTGCCAGTAAATACGGTACAGGGGGCGAGTCAGGCGAGCAGTACTTC. The genes are TRBV19 and TRBJ2-7, with 9 bases aligning to TRBD1. The CDR3 covers 16 residues. Germline CDR1 reads LNHDA; CDR2 reads SQIVND (reference sequence). V shed 7 bases and J 6 bases; nucleotides not matched to a gene: 16.

In the case of this clone: The junction departs from the called germline gene at one end, perhaps through a read error. V gene TRBV28 combines with J gene TRBJ2-3; weak D call: TRBD1 (5 bases). Germline V gene lookup returns CDR1 MDHEN and CDR2 SYDVKM. CDR3 length: 12 residues. CDR3 in amino acids: CATQRGTGTQYF. The CDR3 DNA reads TGTGCCACCCAACGCGGAACAGGTACGCAGTATTTT.

This chain links TRBV5-1 with TRBJ2-1; D is perhaps TRBD2 (5 bases). The CDR3 spans 21 residues. Per the germline V gene, CDR1 is SGHRS and CDR2 is YFSETQ. V lost 4 bases to trimming and J lost 0 bases, with 29 bases between them. The CDR3 DNA reads as TGCGCCAGCAGCGTACCGGACCCCCAGAGGGCGGATTTAAACTCCTACAATGAGCAGTTCTTC. This codes for CASSVPDPQRADLNSYNEQFF.

In DNA form, the CDR3 reads TGTGCCAGCAGCTCCGCCGGGACAGGGGGTGAAAAACTGTTTTTT. This encodes CASSSAGTGGEKLFF. The chain uses TRBV7-2 and TRBJ1-4, with 11 bases identical to TRBD1. In germline, CDR1 is SGHTA, CDR2 FQGNSA. V was clipped by 4 bases and J by 7 bases; unmatched bases: 5. This CDR3 is 15 amino acids long. The entire variable domain, with the rest obtained from reference TRBV7-2 and TRBJ1-4, is as follows: GAGVSQSPSNKVTEKGKDVELRCDPISGHTALYWYRQSLGQGLEFLIYFQGNSAPDKSGLPSDRFSAERTGGSVSTLTIQRTQQEDSAVYLCASSSAGTGGEKLFFGSGTQLSVL.

The chain links TRBV7-8 to TRBJ1-1; a possible D gene is TRBD1 (5 bases). Germline CDR1 and CDR2: SGHVS and FQNEAQ. This CDR3 is 14 amino acids long. Trimming pared 6 bases from V and 1 base from J, leaving 12 bases between. CDR3 nucleotides: TGTGCCAGCAGAAGTCAGGGAGGGAACACTGAAGCTTTCTTT. Protein: CASRSQGGNTEAFF.

The J gene is TRBJ1-1, the V gene TRBV6-5; 8 positions match TRBD1. The CDR3 sequence is 16 residues long. Germline V gene sequence: CDR1 MNHEY, CDR2 SVGAGI. The junction had 13 bases not matched to a gene; V was cut back by 2 bases and J by 8 bases. Here the CDR3 reads CASSYPSTPGQVEAFF. The CDR3 region has the DNA TGTGCCAGCAGTTACCCGTCGACTCCGGGACAGGTAGAAGCTTTCTTT.

This rearrangement joins TRBV7-6 to TRBJ2-7, with D perhaps TRBD2 (5 bases). The CDR3 extends over 16 amino acids. Per the germline V gene, CDR1 is SGHVS and CDR2 is FNYEAQ. V lost 0 bases, J lost 2 bases, and 14 bases lay in between. The CDR3 bases are TGTGCCAGCAGCTTAGCAACGGCGGTCGGGACCTACGAGCAGTACTTC. Protein: CASSLATAVGTYEQYF.

V and J are TRBV5-1 and TRBJ2-5, with D unresolved. Germline V gene sequence: CDR1 SGHRS, CDR2 YFSETQ. CDR3 length: 14 residues. Trimming stripped 0 bases from V and 2 bases from J, with 8 bases between. CDR3: CASSLVIQQETQYF. CDR3 nucleotides: TGCGCCAGCAGCTTGGTCATCCAACAAGAGACCCAGTACTTC.

The chain carries TRBV6-1 and TRBJ2-5; D is ambiguous. Germline V CDR1 and CDR2: MNHNS, SASEGT. The CDR3 loop spans 10 amino acids. The CDR3 nucleotides are TGTCCAACACTCAGGGAGACCCAGTACTTC. It is translated as CPTLRETQYF.

The sample holds a few counts of this clone. This rearrangement joins TRBV29-1 to TRBJ2-3, with D possibly being TRBD1 (5 bases). CDR3 length equals 17 residues. CDR1 is SQVTM and CDR2 is ANQGSEA in the germline V gene. V was cut by 6 bases and J by 4 bases, with 26 bases left in between. The CDR3 nucleotides read TGCAGCGTAGTGAAGTTGGTTCCCTTTGGGGCTTCAGATACGCAGTATTTT. It encodes CSVVKLVPFGASDTQYF.

V usage is TRBV4-2 and J usage is TRBJ1-1; D is uncertain. This CDR3 spans 14 amino acids. V dropped 0 bases and J dropped 2 bases, with 7 bases sitting between them. CDR1 and CDR2 (germline): LGHNA, YNFKEQ. DNA of the CDR3: TGTGCCAGCAGCCAAGAGGCCGAAAACACTGAAGCTTTCTTT. Amino acids: CASSQEAENTEAFF.